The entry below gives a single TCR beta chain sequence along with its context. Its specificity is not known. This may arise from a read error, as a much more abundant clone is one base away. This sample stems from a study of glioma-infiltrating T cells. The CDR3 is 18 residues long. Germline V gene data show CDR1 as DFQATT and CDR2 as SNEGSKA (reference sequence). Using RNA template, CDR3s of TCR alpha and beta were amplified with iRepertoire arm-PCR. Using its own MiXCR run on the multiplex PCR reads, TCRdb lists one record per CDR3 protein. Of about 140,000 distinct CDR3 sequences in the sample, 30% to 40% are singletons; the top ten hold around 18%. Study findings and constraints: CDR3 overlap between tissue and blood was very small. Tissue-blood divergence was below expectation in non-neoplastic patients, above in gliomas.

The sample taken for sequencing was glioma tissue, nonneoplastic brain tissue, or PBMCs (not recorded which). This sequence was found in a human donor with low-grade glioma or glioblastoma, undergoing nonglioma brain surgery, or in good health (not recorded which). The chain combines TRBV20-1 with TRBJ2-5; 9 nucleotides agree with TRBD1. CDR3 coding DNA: TGCAGTGCTGGGGATGGGGACAGGGCCTACCCGTTCCAAGGGACCCAGTACTTC. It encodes CSAGDGDRAYPFQGTQYF.